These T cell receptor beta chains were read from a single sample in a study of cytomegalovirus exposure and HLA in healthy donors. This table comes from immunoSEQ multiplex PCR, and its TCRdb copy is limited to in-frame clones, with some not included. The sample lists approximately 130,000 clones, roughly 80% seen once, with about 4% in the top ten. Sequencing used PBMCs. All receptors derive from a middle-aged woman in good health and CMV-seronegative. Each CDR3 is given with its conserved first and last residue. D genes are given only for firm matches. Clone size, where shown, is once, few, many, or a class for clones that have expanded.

cdr3_nt: TGTGCCAGTAGTCAAAACAGGGGGGCCTACGAGCAGTACTTC
cdr3_aa: CASSQNRGAYEQYF
clone_size: NA
j_call: TRBJ2-7
cdr3_length: 14
d_call: TRBD1
v_call: TRBV19

cdr3_nt: TGTGCCAGCAGTTTTCCCGCAAAGACAGGGAACACTGAAGCTTTCTTT
cdr3_aa: CASSFPAKTGNTEAFF
clone_size: NA
j_call: TRBJ1-1
cdr3_length: 16
d_call: NA
v_call: TRBV28

cdr3_nt: TGTGCCAGCTCACCGAGTACCCCTCCAGATACGCAGTATTTT
cdr3_aa: CASSPSTPPDTQYF
clone_size: NA
j_call: TRBJ2-3
cdr3_length: 14
d_call: NA
v_call: TRBV18

cdr3_nt: TGTGCCAGCAGTGACCTGGGCGTGCAGTACTTC
cdr3_aa: CASSDLGVQYF
clone_size: NA
j_call: TRBJ2-7
cdr3_length: 11
d_call: NA
v_call: TRBV6-6

cdr3_nt: TGTGCCAGCAGTACCCCGGGACAGGGGAGCAATCAGCCCCAGCATTTT
cdr3_aa: CASSTPGQGSNQPQHF
clone_size: few
j_call: TRBJ1-5
cdr3_length: 16
d_call: TRBD1
v_call: TRBV28

cdr3_nt: TGTGCCAGCAGCCCCGGGACAGGGTACGAGCAGTACTTC
cdr3_aa: CASSPGTGYEQYF
clone_size: NA
j_call: TRBJ2-7
cdr3_length: 13
d_call: TRBD1
v_call: TRBV7-8

cdr3_nt: TGTGCCAGCACCCCCCGGGAAGTGGGCTATGGCTACACCTTC
cdr3_aa: CASTPREVGYGYTF
clone_size: NA
j_call: TRBJ1-2
cdr3_length: 14
d_call: NA
v_call: TRBV6-5

cdr3_nt: TGTGCCAGCAGCGGGGGGGGCCCACGGGGAGAGACCCAGTACTTC
cdr3_aa: CASSGGGPRGETQYF
clone_size: NA
j_call: TRBJ2-5
cdr3_length: 15
d_call: NA
v_call: TRBV9

cdr3_nt: TGTGCCAGCAGCCAAGAGGCCAAGAACTATGGCTACACCTTC
cdr3_aa: CASSQEAKNYGYTF
clone_size: NA
j_call: TRBJ1-2
cdr3_length: 14
d_call: NA
v_call: TRBV4-2

cdr3_nt: TGTGCCAGCAGTCTCGCGGACGGGACAGGGATCTACGAGCAGTACTTC
cdr3_aa: CASSLADGTGIYEQYF
clone_size: NA
j_call: TRBJ2-7
cdr3_length: 16
d_call: TRBD1
v_call: TRBV28

cdr3_nt: TGTGCCAGTAGTATAGGGAGGGATATAGGGAACACTGAAGCTTTCTTT
cdr3_aa: CASSIGRDIGNTEAFF
clone_size: NA
j_call: TRBJ1-1
cdr3_length: 16
d_call: NA
v_call: TRBV19

cdr3_nt: TGTGCCAGCTCACCGAGTGACGGGAGGGCCGTCGAGCAGTACTTC
cdr3_aa: CASSPSDGRAVEQYF
clone_size: NA
j_call: TRBJ2-7
cdr3_length: 15
d_call: TRBD2
v_call: TRBV18